This record looks at one T cell receptor (beta chain) sequence and its context. The V end lost 5 bases, the J end lost 6 bases, and 12 bases lay between the germline ends. The CDR3 has 13 amino acids. Germline values: CDR1 SGHAT, CDR2 FQNNGV. This entry is derived from a study of T cell changes during pregnancy in multiple sclerosis. The repertoire was sequenced with immunoSEQ multiplex PCR; TCRdb's copy has only in-frame clones and lacks some. Among about 50,000 clones listed, around 90% were seen once. Sequenced material: CD4+ T cells from peripheral blood mononuclear cells, taken after pregnancy. This sequence originates from a female donor in good health, enrolled as a control in a pregnancy study. The chain has TRBV11-2 and TRBJ2-3; perhaps TRBD1 as D (6 bases). CDR3 nucleotides: TGTGCCAGCAGCCTGGACAGATGGGATACGCAGTATTTT. Translated, it gives CASSLDRWDTQYF.